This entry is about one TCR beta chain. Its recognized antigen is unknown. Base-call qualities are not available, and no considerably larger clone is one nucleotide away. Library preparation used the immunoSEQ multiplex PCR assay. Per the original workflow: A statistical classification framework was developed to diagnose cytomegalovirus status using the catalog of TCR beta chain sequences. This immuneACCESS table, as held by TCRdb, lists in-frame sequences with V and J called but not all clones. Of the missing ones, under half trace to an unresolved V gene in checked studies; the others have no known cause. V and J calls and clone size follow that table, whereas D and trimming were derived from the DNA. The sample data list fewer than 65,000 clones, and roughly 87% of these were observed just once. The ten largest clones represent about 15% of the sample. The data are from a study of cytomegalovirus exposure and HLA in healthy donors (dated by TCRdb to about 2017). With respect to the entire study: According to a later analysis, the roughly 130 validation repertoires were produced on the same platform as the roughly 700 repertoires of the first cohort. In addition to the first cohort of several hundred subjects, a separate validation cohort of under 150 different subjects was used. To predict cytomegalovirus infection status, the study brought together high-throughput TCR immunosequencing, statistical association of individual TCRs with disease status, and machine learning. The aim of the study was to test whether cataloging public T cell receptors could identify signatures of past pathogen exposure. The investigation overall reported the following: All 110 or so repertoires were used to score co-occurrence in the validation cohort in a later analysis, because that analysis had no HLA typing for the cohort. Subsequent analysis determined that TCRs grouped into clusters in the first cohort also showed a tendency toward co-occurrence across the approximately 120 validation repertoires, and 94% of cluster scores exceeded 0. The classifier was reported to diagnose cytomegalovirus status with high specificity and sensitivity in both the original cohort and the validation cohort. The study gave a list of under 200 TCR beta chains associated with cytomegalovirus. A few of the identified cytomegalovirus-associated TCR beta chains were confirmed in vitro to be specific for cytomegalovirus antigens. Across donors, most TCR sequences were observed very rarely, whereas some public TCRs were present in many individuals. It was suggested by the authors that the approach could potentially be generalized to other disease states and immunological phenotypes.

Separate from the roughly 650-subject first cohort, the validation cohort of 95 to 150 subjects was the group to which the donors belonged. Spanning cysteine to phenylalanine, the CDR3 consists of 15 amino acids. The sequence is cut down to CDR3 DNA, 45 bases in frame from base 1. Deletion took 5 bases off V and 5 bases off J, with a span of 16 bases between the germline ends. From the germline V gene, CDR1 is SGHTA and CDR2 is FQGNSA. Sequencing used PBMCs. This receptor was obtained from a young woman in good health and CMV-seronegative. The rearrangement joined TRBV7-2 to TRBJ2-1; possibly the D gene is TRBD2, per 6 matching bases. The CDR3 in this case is CASSRTAGLNNEQFF. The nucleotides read TGTGCCAGCAGCCGAACTGCGGGACTGAACAATGAGCAGTTCTTC.